The clone carrying this T cell receptor beta chain was found many times. These data belong to a study of identical twins. CDR1 is MNHEY and CDR2 is SVGAGI in the germline V gene. The CDR3 sequence is 16 residues long. The ends were cut back, 0 bases at V and 7 bases at J, with 16 bases in the middle. TCRdb itself ran the 5' RACE reads through MiXCR, one entry per CDR3 protein. The table shows about 390,000 distinct CDR3 sequences, with approximately 10% occurring only once. Sequenced input: naive T cells sorted from blood. This clonotype originated in a woman aged 45-65 years in good health. The chain uses TRBV6-5 and TRBJ1-5; perhaps TRBD1 as D (6 bases). CDR3 amino acids: CASSYSSDRSLQPQHF. CDR3 nucleotides: TGTGCCAGCAGTTACTCCAGTGACAGGTCACTACAGCCCCAGCATTTT.